The T cell receptor (beta chain) described here comes from a study of beta chain features in type 1 diabetes. Regarding the study as a whole: Small HLA sub-analyses could not settle whether HLA shapes TCRB rearrangement.

After removal of 2 bases from V and 4 bases from J, the junction contained 3 bases not matched to a gene. The CDR3 contains 15 residues. The germline gives CDR1 SGDLS, CDR2 YYNGEE. Expressed TCRB transcripts got sequenced, as all isolated RNA was reverse transcribed. Assay used: immunoSEQ multiplex PCR; TCRdb lists only in-frame clones, some missing. The sample records a few hundred thousand clones, approximately 13% being singletons. Notes on this clone: Its antigen is as yet unknown.

This sequence was found in a man aged 25 to 45 in good health. Sequenced input: naive CD4+ T cells from blood. This chain links TRBV9 with TRBJ2-1, with 10 bases identical to TRBD2. The CDR3: CASSVLAGEYNEQFF. The CDR3 nucleotides read TGTGCCAGCAGCGTTCTAGCGGGGGAGTACAATGAGCAGTTCTTC.